This T cell receptor beta chain was documented in a study of OX40 agonist ivuxolimab in advanced cancers. Across the study: Antecedent anti-PD-1, anti-PD-L1 or anti-CTLA-4 therapy was permissible, with over 35% having received some.

The data were produced by immunoSEQ multiplex PCR, yet TCRdb's version contains in-frame clones alone and is incomplete. The data contain more than 75,000 clones, around 89% of them singletons. The length of the CDR3 is 15 residues. From germline, CDR1 is LGHNA and CDR2 YSLEER. The V segment lost 1 base and the J segment 4 bases; nucleotides outside the gene matches: 6. The clonotype was recovered from an adult with an advanced solid tumor such as melanoma, head and neck, liver or kidney cancer. The gene calls are TRBV4-3 and TRBJ1-1; 7 bases fit TRBD1. The sample was CD4+ or CD8+ T cells sorted from blood, taken in a trial of the OX40 agonist ivuxolimab. The CDR3 reads CASSQVTGSGTEAFF. CDR3 coding DNA: TGCGCCAGCAGCCAAGTGACAGGGTCGGGCACTGAAGCTTTCTTT.